This TCR beta chain was recorded in a study of T cells in narcolepsy. Broader study findings: Autoreactive clonotypes reportedly recurred in blood of same and different patients, not controls.

Here immunoSEQ multiplex PCR was the method, and the copy in TCRdb shows in-frame clones only, minus some. Among roughly 27,000 clones listed, approximately 86% were seen once. In regard to this clone: The antigen remains undetermined. Other DNA sequences in the sample encode the same CDR3.

The CDR3 is 13 residues long. Losses at the gene ends were 3 bases for V and 5 bases for J; bases not matched to a gene: 2. Germline CDR1 reads LNHDA; CDR2 reads SQIVND (reference sequence). This rearrangement joins TRBV19 to TRBJ1-1, with TRBD1 identical over 8 bases. The source of this sequence is a human donor with narcolepsy. Sequences were obtained from CD45RA- memory CD4+ T cells from PBMCs. The CDR3 spells CASSIRGLTEAFF. The CDR3 DNA follows: TGTGCCAGTAGTATCAGGGGGCTTACTGAAGCTTTCTTT.